The present TCR beta chain was sequenced within a study of blood T cell repertoires in COVID-19. In the study overall: Acute and convalescent COVID-19 samples came from the United States, Italy and Spain. T cells, B-cell-depleted T cells, or PBMCs supplied cDNA or gDNA.

As processed by the authors: Amplification of reference gene primers was used by the study to estimate nucleated cell counts. Using immunoSEQ multiplex PCR, the repertoire was profiled, and TCRdb retains in-frame clones only, with some absent. That table furnishes V, J and clone size, whereas the DNA furnished D and trimming. This sample has around 130,000 clones, with roughly 90% found just once. From germline, CDR1 is MNHNY and CDR2 SVGAGI (reference sequence). This CDR3 has 16 amino acids. With 0 bases clipped from V and 3 bases from J, the junction kept 8 bases outside the gene matches. This clone was observed a single time.

The gene calls are TRBV6-6 and TRBJ2-7, with TRBD2 matching 7 bases. Sequencing was performed on peripheral blood. This TCR derives from a man between 70 and 80 years old with active COVID-19. The CDR3 is CASSYSTPGRDYEQYF. DNA for the CDR3: TGTGCCAGCAGTTACTCGACCCCGGGGAGGGACTACGAGCAGTACTTC.